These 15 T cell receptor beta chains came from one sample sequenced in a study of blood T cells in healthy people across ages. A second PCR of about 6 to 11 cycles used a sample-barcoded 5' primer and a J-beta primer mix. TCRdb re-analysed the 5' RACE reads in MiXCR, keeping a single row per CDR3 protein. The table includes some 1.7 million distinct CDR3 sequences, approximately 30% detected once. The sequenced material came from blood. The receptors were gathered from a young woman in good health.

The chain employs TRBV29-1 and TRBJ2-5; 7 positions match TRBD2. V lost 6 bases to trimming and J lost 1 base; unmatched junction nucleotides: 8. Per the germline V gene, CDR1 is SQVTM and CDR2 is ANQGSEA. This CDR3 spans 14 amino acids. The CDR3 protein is CSVRPRLAQETQYF. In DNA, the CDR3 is TGCAGCGTCCGCCCTCGACTAGCCCAAGAGACCCAGTACTTC.

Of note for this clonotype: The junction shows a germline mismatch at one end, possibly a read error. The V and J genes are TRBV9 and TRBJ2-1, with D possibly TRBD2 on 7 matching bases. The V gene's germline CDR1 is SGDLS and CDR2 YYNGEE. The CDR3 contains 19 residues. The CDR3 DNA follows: TGTGCCAGCAGCGTAGATTCCTTTGGTGGGGGGGGGCGAGGCAATAAGCAGTTCTTC. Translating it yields CASSVDSFGGGGRGNKQFF.

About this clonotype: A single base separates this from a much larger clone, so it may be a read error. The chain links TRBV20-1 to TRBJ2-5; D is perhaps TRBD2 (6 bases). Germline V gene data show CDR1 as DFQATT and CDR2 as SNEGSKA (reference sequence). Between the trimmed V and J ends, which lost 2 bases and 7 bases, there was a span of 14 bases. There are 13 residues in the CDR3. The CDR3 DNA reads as TGCAGTGCTAGATATTCGACTAGAGCGACCCAGTACTTC. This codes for CSARYSTRATQYF.

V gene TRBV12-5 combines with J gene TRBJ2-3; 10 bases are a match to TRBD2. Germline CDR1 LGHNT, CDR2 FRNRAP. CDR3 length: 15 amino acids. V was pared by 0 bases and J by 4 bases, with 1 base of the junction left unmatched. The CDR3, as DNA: TGTGCTAGTGGTTTGGTAGCGGGGGGGTCAGATACGCAGTATTTT. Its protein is CASGLVAGGSDTQYF.

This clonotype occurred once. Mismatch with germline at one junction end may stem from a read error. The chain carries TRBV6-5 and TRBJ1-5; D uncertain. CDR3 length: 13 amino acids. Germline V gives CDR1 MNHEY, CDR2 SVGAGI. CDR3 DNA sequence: TGTGCCAGCTCCCGCCAGATCAATCGGCCCCAGCATTTT. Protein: CASSRQINRPQHF.

The CDR3 loop is CASSPPGPGLVYEQYF. As DNA, the CDR3 is TGTGCCAGCAGCCCCCCCGGGCCAGGGTTAGTCTACGAGCAGTACTTC. The chain links TRBV7-9 to TRBJ2-7; perhaps TRBD1 as D (5 bases). Trimming cost V 5 bases and J 3 bases, with 20 bases left between them. Germline CDR1 is SEHNR and CDR2 is FQNEAQ (reference sequence). The CDR3 spans 16 residues.

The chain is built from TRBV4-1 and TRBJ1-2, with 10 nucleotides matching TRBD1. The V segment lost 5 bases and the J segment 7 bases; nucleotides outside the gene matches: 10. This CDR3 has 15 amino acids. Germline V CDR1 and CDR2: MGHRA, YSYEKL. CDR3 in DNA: TGCGCCAGCAGCGATTCCGGGACAGGGGATGCTGGCTACACCTTC. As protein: CASSDSGTGDAGYTF.

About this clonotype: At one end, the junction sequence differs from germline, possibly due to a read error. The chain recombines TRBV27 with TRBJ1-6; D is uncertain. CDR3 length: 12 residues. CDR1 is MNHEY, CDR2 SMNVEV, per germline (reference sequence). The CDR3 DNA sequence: TGTGCCGGCAGTTTGACGGGATCACCCCTCCACTTT. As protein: CAGSLTGSPLHF.

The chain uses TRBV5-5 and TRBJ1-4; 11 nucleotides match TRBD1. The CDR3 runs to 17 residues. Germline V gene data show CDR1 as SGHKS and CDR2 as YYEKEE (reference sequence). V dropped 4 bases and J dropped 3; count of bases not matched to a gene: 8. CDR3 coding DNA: TGTGCCAGCAGCGTGGACAGGGGGCGGGGAGCTAATGAAAAACTGTTTTTT. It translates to CASSVDRGRGANEKLFF.

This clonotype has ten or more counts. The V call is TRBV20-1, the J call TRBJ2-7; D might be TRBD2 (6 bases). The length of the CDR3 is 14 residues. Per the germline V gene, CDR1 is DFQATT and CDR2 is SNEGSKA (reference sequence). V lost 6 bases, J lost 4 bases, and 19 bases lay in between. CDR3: CSAALGTSLYEQYF. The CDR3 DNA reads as TGCAGTGCCGCTCTGGGGACTTCGCTTTACGAGCAGTACTTC.

CDR3 sequence: CAISPREGLSYEQYF. In DNA, the CDR3 is TGTGCCATCAGTCCCAGGGAAGGGCTCTCCTACGAGCAGTACTTC. The chain uses TRBV10-3 and TRBJ2-7; D is perhaps TRBD1 (5 bases). Trimming removed 5 bases at V and 0 bases at J, with 14 bases between. From germline, CDR1 is ENHRY and CDR2 SYGVKD. This CDR3 is 15 amino acids long.

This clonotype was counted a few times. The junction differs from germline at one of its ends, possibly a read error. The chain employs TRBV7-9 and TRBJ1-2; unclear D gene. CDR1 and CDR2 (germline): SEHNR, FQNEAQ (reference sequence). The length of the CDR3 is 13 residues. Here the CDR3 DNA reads TGTGCCCGCAGCTTAGGCAGTACTTATGGCTACACCTTC. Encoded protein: CARSLGSTYGYTF.

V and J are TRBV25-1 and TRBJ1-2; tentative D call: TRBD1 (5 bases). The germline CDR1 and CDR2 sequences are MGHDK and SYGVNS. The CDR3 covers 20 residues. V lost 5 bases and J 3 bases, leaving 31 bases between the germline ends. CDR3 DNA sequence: TGTGCCAGCAGTCCCTCCGTTACGAGCTCAGGGAGTTGGGGTGACTATGGCTACACCTTC. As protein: CASSPSVTSSGSWGDYGYTF.

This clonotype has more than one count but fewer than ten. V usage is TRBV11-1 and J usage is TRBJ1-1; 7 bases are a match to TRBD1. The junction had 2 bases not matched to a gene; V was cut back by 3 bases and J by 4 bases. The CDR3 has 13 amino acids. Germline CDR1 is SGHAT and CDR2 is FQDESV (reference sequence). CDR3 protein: CASSLGQPTEAFF. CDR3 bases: TGTGCCAGCAGCTTGGGACAGCCCACTGAAGCTTTCTTT.

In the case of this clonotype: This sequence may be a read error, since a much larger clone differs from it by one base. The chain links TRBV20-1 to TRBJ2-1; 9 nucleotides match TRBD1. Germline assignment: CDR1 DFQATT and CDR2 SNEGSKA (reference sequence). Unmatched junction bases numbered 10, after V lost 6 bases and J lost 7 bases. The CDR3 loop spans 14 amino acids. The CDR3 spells CSAHGTGSRNEQFF. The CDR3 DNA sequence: TGCAGTGCACACGGGACAGGGTCTAGGAATGAGCAGTTCTTC.